This T cell receptor beta chain was obtained from a study of T cell responses to AZD1222 COVID-19 vaccine. Overall study findings and caveats: Unmutated variant regions reportedly attract nearly half of all spike-specific TCRs. Among AZD1222 vaccinees, only six or seven were seropositive at baseline. With dominance at 160-218 and 743-854, vaccine-associated CD4 TCRs spanned spike.

The data were produced by immunoSEQ multiplex PCR, yet TCRdb's version contains in-frame clones alone and is incomplete. This table has 180,000 or so clones, approximately 93% appearing once. The CDR3 consists of 14 residues. CDR1 and CDR2 from the germline V gene are MNHEY and SVGEGT. The germline V and J ends were trimmed by 2 bases and 4 bases, with 11 bases remaining between them. A word on this clone: Antigen unknown.

Specimen: peripheral blood, collected 28 days after the second AZD1222 dose. The TCR comes from an adult who received the AZD1222 COVID-19 vaccine. The chain uses TRBV6-2 or TRBV6-3 and TRBJ1-2, with a tentative D call TRBD1 (5 bases). DNA of the CDR3: TGTGCCAGCAGTTACGGGGGATTCCCCTATGGCTACACCTTC. It codes for CASSYGGFPYGYTF.